Given below is one T cell receptor (beta chain) in context. Germline V lookup: CDR1 SGHRS, CDR2 YFSETQ. The CDR3 extends over 12 amino acids. Between the trimmed V and J ends, which lost 5 bases and 10 bases, there was a span of 13 bases. Measured with immunoSEQ multiplex PCR; TCRdb has only the in-frame clones, and not every one. The data show about 57,000 clones, approximately 89% seen once. The source of the sample is a study of control samples from healthy donors and cancer patients. The receptor comes from a man aged 25 to 45 with colorectal cancer. The specimen was PBMCs. The chain links TRBV5-1 to TRBJ2-1; D gene uncertain. The CDR3 DNA reads TGCGCCAGCAGGGAACTGGGTGAGGAGCAGTTCTTC. This codes for CASRELGEEQFF.